A single T cell receptor beta chain is shown here with its context. Its antigen is currently not known. Nothing much larger sits one base from this clone, and base qualities are not available. In the prospective study, participants were about 18 to 100 years old, resided in approximately 22 geographic areas of the United States, and were enrolled through a virtual design. In the prospective study, cohorts were assigned on the basis of participant-reported clinical history obtained from a screening survey and a study questionnaire. For ImmuneRACE Cohort 3, a participant was defined as recovered based on two consecutive negative NP/OP PCR tests, clearance by a healthcare professional, or resolution of symptoms. In the prospective study, mobile phlebotomists collected whole blood, serum and a nasopharyngeal or oropharyngeal swab from each participant. Over an approximately 2-month period, participants in the prospective study had the option of providing additional blood draws and questionnaires. Blood samples from the prospective study were shipped frozen or at room temperature prior to DNA extraction.

These data are taken from a study of blood T cell repertoires in COVID-19 (dated by TCRdb to the early 2020s). About the full investigation: Samples from collaborators originated in the United States, Italy and Spain and spanned both the acute and convalescent phases of COVID-19. The prospective study material was composed of cDNA or gDNA derived from T cells, B-cell-depleted T cells, or PBMCs. The dataset comprised deeply sampled blood TCRbeta repertoires from subjects exposed to, actively infected with, or recovered from COVID-19. The repertoires were made available in a free public database intended to serve as a resource for research on the immune response to SARS-CoV-2. The samples were drawn from the first 160 participants of the ongoing ImmuneRACE study and from over a thousand subjects provided by 6 global collaborators. A de-identified subject ID, COVID-19 status, age in years and sex were almost always included in the sample metadata. Where available, HLA class I and class II types were obtained from metadata supplied by the sample provider rather than from assay-based typing. Summary of the overall study and its limitations: The amount of clinical and demographic metadata varied by source and participant and was provided uncurated.

The trim is 2 bases for V and 3 bases for J, with a gap of 19 bases between the germline ends. From the cysteine through the phenylalanine, the CDR3 covers 17 amino acids. The DNA shown is the 51-base CDR3, in frame from base 1. The germline V gene (reference sequence) yields MNHEY for CDR1 and SMNVEV for CDR2. TCRbeta CDR3 regions were amplified from genomic DNA using the immunoSEQ Assay, a bias-controlled multiplex PCR. In the source study's methods: Nucleated cell counts per sample were estimated from amplification of reference gene primers within the assay. To quantify the absolute abundance of each unique TCRbeta CDR3 rearrangement, sequence reads were collapsed and filtered. Productive Simpson clonality was computed per sample as the square root of Simpson's diversity index over productive rearrangements. The immuneACCESS repertoire file appears here via TCRdb, limited to in-frame rearrangements. These files lack a portion of the clones; in checked studies, under half of the deficit traces to unresolved V genes, and the cause of the others is not known. That table furnishes V, J and clone size, whereas the DNA furnished D and trimming. Within this sample are about 220,000 clones, with around 90% of them counted one time only. The top ten hold roughly 2.5% of the sample.

The material sequenced was PBMCs or T cells enriched from blood (not recorded which). This TCR was recovered from a woman under 40 who had recovered from COVID-19. The chain links TRBV27 with TRBJ1-2; TRBD1 could be the D gene, as 6 bases match. The CDR3 protein sequence reads: CASSLNYRGALDYGYTF. The nucleotide sequence is given as TGTGCCAGCAGTTTAAATTATCGGGGGGCGTTGGACTATGGCTACACCTTC.